These T cell receptor beta chains were read from a single sample in a study of human T cells and chemical hapten exposure. TCRdb passed the RACE reads through MiXCR, listing each CDR3 protein once. Of roughly 120,000 distinct CDR3 sequences listed, around 8.2% were seen once; the top ten hold 1.5% to 2%. The sequenced sample was whole blood. These receptors all stem from a male donor in good health. Some clones in this sample may be carry-over from other donors' samples. Each CDR3 is given with its conserved first and last residue. A D gene is named only where the DNA matches it firmly. Size tells how often a clone was seen (once, few, many) or the class of an expanded clone, and some rows leave it out.

TRBJ2-5	NA	TRBV5-1	NA	CASSLAVKEKETQYF	TGCGCCAGCAGCTTGGCCGTAAAGGAGAAAGAGACCCAGTACTTC
TRBJ2-1	NA	TRBV6-1	many	CASSELRTEPYNEQFF	TGTGCCAGCAGTGAATTACGGACAGAGCCTTACAATGAGCAGTTCTTC
TRBJ1-6	NA	TRBV20-1	NA	CSASFPRDKKTPLHF	TGCAGTGCTAGCTTCCCCCGGGACAAAAAAACACCCCTCCACTTT
TRBJ1-1	TRBD1	TRBV27	many	CASRDRSITEAFF	TGTGCCAGTAGGGACAGATCGATCACTGAAGCTTTCTTT
TRBJ2-4	NA	TRBV15	few	CATSRGRDLAKNIQYF	TGTGCCACCAGCAGAGGCAGAGACCTAGCCAAAAACATTCAGTACTTC
TRBJ2-1	NA	TRBV30	many	CAWDGRTRSNEQFF	TGTGCCTGGGATGGCCGGACTCGGTCCAATGAGCAGTTCTTC
TRBJ2-3	NA	TRBV6-6	NA	CASSYSAYTDTQYF	TGTGCCAGCAGTTACTCTGCTTACACAGATACGCAGTATTTT
TRBJ2-2	TRBD2	TRBV27	NA	CASSSLGGSVTGELFF	TGTGCCAGCAGCAGCCTGGGCGGGAGCGTCACCGGGGAGCTGTTTTTT
TRBJ2-2	NA	TRBV7-9	many	CASSTAPDTGELFF	TGTGCCAGCAGCACTGCCCCGGACACCGGGGAGCTGTTTTTT
TRBJ1-2	NA	TRBV19	few	CASSDLKQGPAGYTF	TGTGCCAGTAGTGATCTCAAACAGGGACCGGCTGGCTACACCTTC
TRBJ2-2	TRBD2	TRBV20-1	NA	CSARPLTKRGDTGELFF	TGCAGTGCTAGACCACTAACCAAGCGGGGGGACACCGGGGAGCTGTTTTTT
TRBJ2-7	TRBD2	TRBV2	few	CASSWTSIYEQYF	TGTGCCAGCAGTTGGACTAGCATCTACGAGCAGTACTTC
TRBJ2-7	TRBD2	TRBV10-3	NA	CAISPPGGSEQYF	TGTGCCATCAGTCCCCCGGGGGGGTCCGAGCAGTACTTC
TRBJ2-1	TRBD2	TRBV7-2	NA	CASSLRSSGYNEQFF	TGTGCCAGCAGCTTAAGGTCTAGCGGGTACAATGAGCAGTTCTTC
TRBJ1-1	NA	TRBV5-1	few	CASSLGDGMNTEAFF	TGCGCCAGCAGCTTGGGGGACGGTATGAACACTGAAGCTTTCTTT
TRBJ1-5	NA	TRBV6-5	few	CASSWGRNMGNQPQHF	TGTGCCAGCAGTTGGGGGCGAAACATGGGCAATCAGCCCCAGCATTTT
TRBJ1-1	TRBD1	TRBV11-2	once	CASSFGQGLNTEAFF	TGTGCCAGCAGCTTCGGACAGGGGTTGAACACTGAAGCTTTCTTT
TRBJ2-7	NA	TRBV28	medium-sized	CASSLLGGPLYEQYF	TGTGCCAGCAGCCTACTGGGGGGTCCCCTCTACGAGCAGTACTTC
TRBJ1-1	NA	TRBV12-3/TRBV12-4	few	CASSLRAGPNTEAFF	TGTGCCAGCAGTTTAAGGGCAGGACCGAACACTGAAGCTTTCTTT
TRBJ1-2	NA	TRBV6-6	NA	CASSYSPTGYYGYTF	TGTGCCAGCAGTTACTCGCCTACAGGGTACTATGGCTACACCTTC
TRBJ2-1	TRBD2	TRBV20-1	NA	CSARMVAGAEQFF	TGCAGTGCTAGAATGGTAGCGGGCGCTGAGCAGTTCTTC
TRBJ2-1	TRBD2	TRBV12-3/TRBV12-4	many	CASNLIPLLAGGANEQFF	TGTGCCAGCAACCTCATCCCCCTCCTAGCGGGAGGAGCAAATGAGCAGTTCTTC
TRBJ2-1	TRBD2	TRBV6-5	few	CASSYSLAGGPRNNEQFF	TGTGCCAGCAGTTACTCGCTAGCGGGAGGGCCCCGGAACAATGAGCAGTTCTTC
TRBJ2-7	NA	TRBV7-9	few	CASSYTLYEQYF	TGTGCCAGCAGCTATACCCTCTACGAGCAGTACTTC
TRBJ1-1	NA	TRBV5-1	NA	CASSLRAGKETEAFF	TGCGCCAGCAGCTTGCGAGCTGGGAAGGAGACTGAAGCTTTCTTT
TRBJ1-3	TRBD1	TRBV6-5	many	CASRGGQALWASGNTIYF	TGTGCCAGCAGGGGGGGACAGGCGCTATGGGCATCTGGAAACACCATATATTTT
TRBJ1-1	NA	TRBV7-2	NA	CASRLRDGPLGTTEAFF	TGTGCCAGCAGACTAAGGGACGGACCCCTCGGGACCACTGAAGCTTTCTTT
TRBJ2-3	TRBD1	TRBV2	many	CASSRQGSGTDTQYF	TGTGCCAGCAGTCGACAGGGCAGCGGCACAGATACGCAGTATTTT
TRBJ2-7	NA	TRBV30	NA	CAWSRGRSYEQYF	TGTGCCTGGAGTCGGGGACGGTCCTACGAGCAGTACTTC
TRBJ1-1	NA	TRBV21-1	NA	CASSKGTRANTEAFF	TGTGCCAGCAGCAAAGGGACCAGGGCGAACACTGAAGCTTTCTTT
TRBJ1-6	NA	TRBV7-9	few	CASSAPSPSNSPLHF	TGTGCCAGCAGCGCCCCGTCCCCCTCTAATTCACCCCTCCACTTT
TRBJ2-7	NA	TRBV27	NA	CASSLSQSYEQYF	TGTGCCAGCAGTTTATCACAGAGCTACGAGCAGTACTTC
TRBJ2-5	NA	TRBV12-3/TRBV12-4	few	CASSGGPRETQYF	TGTGCCAGCAGTGGGGGCCCCCGAGAGACCCAGTACTTC
TRBJ2-5	NA	TRBV20-1	few	CSARDLGRWETQYF	TGCAGTGCTAGAGATCTCGGGAGATGGGAGACCCAGTACTTC
TRBJ2-7	NA	TRBV5-1	NA	CASSFLSGYSSRDEQYF	TGCGCCAGCAGCTTTCTGAGCGGCTACTCTTCCCGCGACGAGCAGTACTTC
TRBJ1-5	NA	TRBV19	few	CASINRDSNQPQHF	TGTGCCAGTATTAACAGGGATAGCAATCAGCCCCAGCATTTT
TRBJ2-1	NA	TRBV20-1	many	CSARGRLSYNEQFF	TGCAGTGCAAGGGGCAGGCTGTCCTACAATGAGCAGTTCTTC
TRBJ1-1	TRBD1	TRBV12-3/TRBV12-4	many	CASSPSRDRDGTEAFF	TGTGCCAGCAGCCCCTCCCGGGACAGGGATGGGACTGAAGCTTTCTTT
TRBJ1-6	NA	TRBV11-2	NA	CASSLDRPPPGSYNSPLHF	TGTGCCAGCAGCTTAGATCGGCCACCCCCGGGGTCCTATAATTCACCCCTCCACTTT
TRBJ2-7	TRBD2	TRBV11-2	few	CASSLESRGRSNEQYF	TGTGCCAGCAGCTTAGAATCGCGGGGGAGAAGCAACGAGCAGTACTTC
TRBJ1-4	NA	TRBV27	few	CASSLYQSNEKLFF	TGTGCCAGCAGTTTATACCAGTCTAATGAAAAACTGTTTTTT